This T cell receptor (beta chain) was documented in a study of neurological immune-mediated disorders. At the level of the study: Disease course was recorded as relapsing-remitting for approximately 31 and secondary progressive for about 9% of the roughly 35 multiple sclerosis patients.

This clonotype was counted ten times or more. Its antigen remains unidentified. Using its own MiXCR run on the 5' RACE reads, TCRdb lists one record per CDR3 protein. Of roughly 60,000 distinct CDR3 sequences in the sample, 4% to 6% were seen once. This CDR3 region has 11 residues. V gave up 6 bases and J gave up 8 bases, with 13 bases separating them. CDR1 and CDR2 from the germline V gene are DFQATT and SNEGSKA (reference sequence). Broader study findings: Phylogenetic grouping assigned the repertoires of 18 of 34 multiple sclerosis patients to one related-CDR3 cluster, which constitutes a possible signature. HTLV-1-associated myelopathy ranked highest for TCR clonal expansion and multiple sclerosis lowest, beneath healthy controls.

This sequence joins TRBV20-1 and TRBJ1-1, with D maybe TRBD1 (6 bases). This receptor was obtained from a woman aged 50 to 60 with multiple sclerosis. Sequenced: PBMCs. CDR3 nucleotides: TGCAGTGCAAAGGGACAACGAGAAGCTTTCTTT. Encoded protein: CSAKGQREAFF.